What follows are 21 T cell receptor beta chains derived from one specimen sequenced in a study of CD8+CD57+ T cells in acquired aplastic anemia. The template for TCR beta VDJ and CDR3 sequence profiling was genomic DNA. TCRdb reprocessed the reads with MiXCR, giving one entry per CDR3 protein. Of 95,000 to 120,000 distinct CDR3 sequences listed, under 60% are singletons. Source material: sorted CD4+, CD8+, or CD8+CD57+ T cells (not recorded which) from PBMCs. Every receptor here comes from a human donor in good health, serving as a control.

There are many counts of this clonotype. V gene TRBV9 combines with J gene TRBJ1-4, with 7 bases identical to TRBD1. This CDR3 comprises 18 residues. CDR1 is SGDLS, CDR2 YYNGEE, per germline. V dropped 0 bases and J dropped 0; count of bases not matched to a gene: 8. The CDR3 DNA reads TGTGCCAGCAGCGTAGGGGGGGCAGGGGGAGCAACTAATGAAAAACTGTTTTTT. It encodes CASSVGGAGGATNEKLFF.

This clonotype showed up just a few times. V gene TRBV4-3 combines with J gene TRBJ2-3; D remains ambiguous. The germline V gene encodes CDR1 LGHNA and CDR2 YSLEER. V lost 2 bases to trimming and J lost 6 bases, with 18 bases between them. The CDR3 has 16 amino acids. The CDR3 DNA reads as TGCGCCAGCAGCCAAAAGGCCGCAACCACCGCCGATACGCAGTATTTT. Translating gives CASSQKAATTADTQYF.

This clonotype occurred once. The rearrangement uses TRBV2 and TRBJ2-5, with D possibly matching TRBD1 (5 bases). Germline V lookup: CDR1 SNHLY, CDR2 FYNNEI. The CDR3 totals 10 residues. The CDR3 DNA sequence: TGTGCAATGGGGCGAGAGACCCAGTACTTC. This gives the protein CAMGRETQYF.

The rearrangement links TRBV20-1 to TRBJ1-6; 8 positions match TRBD1. J lost 5 bases, V lost 2 bases, and 5 bases had no gene match. Looked up from germline, CDR1 is DFQATT and CDR2 is SNEGSKA (reference sequence). The CDR3 covers 15 residues. CDR3 in amino acids: CSARRGQADNSPLHF. The CDR3 DNA reads as TGCAGTGCTAGACGGGGACAGGCCGATAATTCACCCCTCCACTTT.

The chain employs TRBV27 and TRBJ2-1; D is perhaps TRBD1 (6 bases). V dropped 6 bases and J dropped 4 bases, with 19 bases sitting between them. CDR1 MNHEY and CDR2 SMNVEV come from the germline V gene (reference sequence). The CDR3 has 16 residues. This chain's CDR3 is CASSLVGQGFYNEQFF. In nucleotides, the CDR3 is TGTGCCAGCAGCTTGGTGGGACAAGGATTTTACAATGAGCAGTTCTTC.

The chain carries TRBV10-3 and TRBJ2-7; TRBD1 might be the D (6 bases). Trimming removed 4 bases at V and 0 bases at J, with 13 bases between. This CDR3 is 15 amino acids long. CDR1 ENHRY and CDR2 SYGVKD come from the germline V gene. The CDR3 loop reads CAISGGGRVSYEQYF. The DNA of the CDR3 is TGTGCCATCAGTGGAGGGGGAAGAGTCTCCTACGAGCAGTACTTC.

This sequence joins TRBV5-5 and TRBJ1-2, with D unresolved. V gave up 5 bases and J gave up 5 bases, with 16 bases separating them. The CDR3 length is 14 residues. The germline V gene encodes CDR1 SGHKS and CDR2 YYEKEE (reference sequence). The CDR3 reads CASRIDPAFYGYTF. CDR3 nucleotides: TGTGCCAGCAGGATCGATCCCGCTTTTTATGGCTACACCTTC.

The chain joins TRBV5-4 to TRBJ1-2, with TRBD1 identical over 7 bases. The CDR3 covers 15 residues. J was trimmed by 8 bases and V by 5 bases; bases with no gene match: 15. CDR1 is SGHNT, CDR2 YYREEE, per germline (reference sequence). CDR3 in amino acids: CASRSAQGRYRGYTF. In DNA form, the CDR3 reads TGTGCCAGCAGGAGTGCACAGGGGAGATACCGCGGCTACACCTTC.

This clonotype was counted at least ten times. The genes are TRBV27 and TRBJ1-2, with 8 nucleotides matching TRBD1. Germline values: CDR1 MNHEY, CDR2 SMNVEV (reference sequence). The V gene end was trimmed by 3 bases and the J gene end by 1 base; junction bases not matched to a gene: 1. The CDR3 covers 14 residues. The CDR3 DNA reads TGTGCCAGCAGTTTTGGACAGGGTAACTATGGCTACACCTTC. Its protein product is CASSFGQGNYGYTF.

This clonotype was picked up one time. CDR3 nucleotide sequence: TGTGCCAGTAGGGTAGCGGGAGTTAGCACAGATACGCAGTATTTT. This encodes CASRVAGVSTDTQYF. The rearrangement links TRBV19 to TRBJ2-3, with TRBD2 matching 9 bases. J lost 0 bases, V lost 6 bases, and 4 bases had no gene match. The CDR3 consists of 15 residues. CDR1 is LNHDA and CDR2 is SQIVND in the germline V gene (reference sequence).

This clonotype was detected ten times or more. The J gene is TRBJ1-2, the V gene TRBV12-3 or TRBV12-4; possible D gene TRBD1, 5 bases. Trimming left V 6 bases short and J 8 bases short, with 16 bases between. This CDR3 region has 13 residues. This chain's CDR3 is CASSQTDPWGYTF. The CDR3 DNA sequence: TGTGCCAGCAGCCAGACAGACCCTTGGGGCTACACCTTC.

This clonotype showed up just once. The chain employs TRBV29-1 and TRBJ2-7; D possibly corresponds to TRBD2 (6 bases). The germline V gene has CDR1 SQVTM and CDR2 ANQGSEA. V was trimmed by 7 bases and J by 6 bases, leaving 16 bases between them. This CDR3 has 12 amino acids. CDR3 nucleotides: TGCAGCGCGGGGGATCACGCCCTCGAGCAGTACTTC. Protein sequence: CSAGDHALEQYF.

This clonotype was picked up many times. The chain recombines TRBV25-1 with TRBJ2-1, with D possibly being TRBD1 (5 bases). The CDR3 is made up of 12 amino acids. V was clipped by 4 bases and J by 6 bases, with 7 bases between them. CDR1 and CDR2 (germline): MGHDK, SYGVNS. CDR3 sequence: CASSGQGNEQFF. CDR3 nucleotides: TGTGCCAGCAGTGGGCAGGGCAATGAGCAGTTCTTC.

This clonotype was picked up many times. This chain connects TRBV14 to TRBJ2-7; TRBD1 matches 10 bases. V shed 3 bases, J shed 3 bases, and the junction held 8 bases outside the gene matches. Germline V lookup: CDR1 SGHDN, CDR2 FVKESK. CDR3 length equals 16 residues. CDR3 coding DNA: TGTGCCAGCAGCCACCCCGGGACAGGGGCTAACTACGAGCAGTACTTC. Protein: CASSHPGTGANYEQYF.

The chain has TRBV20-1 and TRBJ2-7; D is perhaps TRBD1 or TRBD2 (7 bases each). V lost 5 bases and J lost 6, with 20 bases in between. Germline lookup yields CDR1 DFQATT and CDR2 SNEGSKA (reference sequence). The CDR3 loop spans 14 amino acids. CDR3 coding DNA: TGCAGTGCTCCCCCGGCCAGGGAGGGGGCCGAGCAGTACTTC. Translated: CSAPPAREGAEQYF.

This clonotype has at least ten counts. The V gene is TRBV2, the J gene TRBJ1-1; D may be TRBD1 (5 bases). CDR3 length: 15 amino acids. CDR1 is SNHLY, CDR2 FYNNEI, per germline. The V and J ends lost 4 bases and 3 bases respectively, with 15 bases between them. CDR3 sequence: CASSGGAGGDTEAFF. CDR3 DNA sequence: TGTGCCAGCAGTGGGGGCGCAGGTGGGGACACTGAAGCTTTCTTT.

This chain connects TRBV29-1 to TRBJ1-1, with TRBD1 identical over 7 bases. This CDR3 has 12 amino acids. The germline V gene has CDR1 SQVTM and CDR2 ANQGSEA. DNA of the CDR3: TGCAGTTTGGGGACAGTGAACACTGAAGCTTTCTTT. This sequence encodes CSLGTVNTEAFF.

CDR3 DNA: TGTGCCAGCAGCCAAGGGGTGACTAGCGGGGCCGGGGAGCAGTTCTTC. It specifies CASSQGVTSGAGEQFF. This rearrangement joins TRBV4-2 to TRBJ2-1, with 11 bases identical to TRBD2. The CDR3 has 16 amino acids. V shed 1 base and J 10 bases; nucleotides not matched to a gene: 9. Germline CDR1 and CDR2: LGHNA and YNFKEQ.

The rearrangement uses TRBV10-3 and TRBJ2-5; D is possibly TRBD1 (6 bases). The CDR3 spans 14 residues. The germline CDR1 and CDR2 sequences are ENHRY and SYGVKD. Trimming left V 8 bases short and J 1 base short, with 14 bases between. The CDR3 DNA reads TGTGCCATCGTACACAGGGATCTCCAAGAGACCCAGTACTTC. Its protein product is CAIVHRDLQETQYF.

The chain carries TRBV12-3 or TRBV12-4 and TRBJ2-1; 9 nucleotides align to TRBD2. V lost 3 bases and J lost 9; bases outside the gene matches: 3. This CDR3 spans 13 amino acids. The CDR3 is CASSLVSGGEQFF. The CDR3 DNA follows: TGTGCCAGCAGTTTGGTTAGCGGGGGTGAGCAGTTCTTC.

The table lists this clonotype with a count of one. This chain links TRBV29-1 with TRBJ1-2; 9 positions match TRBD1. The CDR3 loop spans 13 amino acids. Trimming cost V 7 bases and J 7 bases; bases outside gene matches: 10. Germline lookup yields CDR1 SQVTM and CDR2 ANQGSEA. CDR3 sequence reads: CSAVQQGAGGYTF. As DNA, the CDR3 is TGCAGCGCCGTTCAACAGGGGGCTGGTGGCTACACCTTC.